This passage covers 2 T cell receptor beta chains from one sample sequenced in a study of naive and memory T cell subsets. Treatment: skin biopsy from PPD injection site in Mantoux-positive individual. The library had UMIs added by 3' ligation of an oligonucleotide to TCR cDNA. The SP2 primer and nested alpha and beta constant region primers amplified ligated cDNA in four rounds. TCRdb fed the UMI-ligation and nested PCR reads into MiXCR, producing one record per CDR3 protein. The table records about 30,000 distinct CDR3 sequences, approximately 7.1% of them present only once. The sample consisted of skin, taken from a tuberculin skin test site. The source of these receptors is an adult in good health.

This clonotype was seen at least ten times. This chain joins TRBV7-9 and TRBJ2-1, with D perhaps matching TRBD1 or TRBD2 (5 bases each). Germline V gene sequence: CDR1 SEHNR, CDR2 FQNEAQ (reference sequence). Trimming left V 1 base short and J 7 bases short, with 14 bases between. This CDR3 is 15 amino acids long. The CDR3, as DNA: TGTGCCAGCAGCTTAGGGACGGGACCCAAGAATGAGCAGTTCTTC. It encodes CASSLGTGPKNEQFF.

Ten or more counts support this clonotype. V gene TRBV2 combines with J gene TRBJ2-5; 7 nucleotides agree with TRBD2. CDR3 length: 15 amino acids. V was clipped by 7 bases and J by 0 bases; unmatched bases: 8. CDR1 and CDR2 (germline): SNHLY, FYNNEI. Here the CDR3 reads CASTGLLANQETQYF. The CDR3 coding sequence is TGTGCCAGCACAGGCCTACTAGCGAACCAAGAGACCCAGTACTTC.